A single sample gave rise to the 16 T cell receptor beta chains below, sequenced in a study of shared clonotypes between healthy human individuals. Generated by immunoSEQ multiplex PCR, the TCRdb table keeps only in-frame clones and is missing some. The sample has 2 million to 2.5 million clones; 90% to 96% are singletons. Material: naive CD4+ T cells sorted from blood. Specified subset: CD45RA+ positively selected. The receptors originated from a man between 18 and 35 years old in good health.

The chain is built from TRBV28 and TRBJ1-5; D remains unclear. Germline V gene lookup returns CDR1 MDHEN and CDR2 SYDVKM. The CDR3 sequence is 14 residues long. Trimming left V 7 bases short and J 3 bases short, with 13 bases between. The CDR3 DNA is TGTGCCAGCACAAACCGGGATCTCAATCAGCCCCAGCATTTT. Translated, it gives CASTNRDLNQPQHF.

The chain joins TRBV30 to TRBJ2-1; 12 bases are shared with TRBD2. This CDR3 is 16 amino acids long. V lost 4 bases, J lost 7 bases, and 11 bases stayed unmatched. CDR1 and CDR2 (germline): GTSNPN, SVGIG (reference sequence). This CDR3 is CAWNGVGLAGKNEQFF. The CDR3 DNA reads TGTGCCTGGAACGGAGTAGGACTAGCGGGAAAAAATGAGCAGTTCTTC. The entire variable domain, with the rest obtained from reference TRBV30 and TRBJ2-1, is as follows: SQTIHQWPATLVQPVGSPLSLECTVEGTSNPNLYWYRQAAGRGLQLLFYSVGIGQISSEVPQNLSASRPQDRQFILSSKKLLLSDSGFYLCAWNGVGLAGKNEQFFGPGTRLTVL.

The V and J genes are TRBV18 and TRBJ1-4; D not resolved. V was cut by 1 base and J by 4 bases, with 4 bases left in between. Germline V gene data show CDR1 as KGHSH and CDR2 as LQKENI. This CDR3 spans 13 amino acids. For the CDR3, the DNA is TGTGCCAGCTCACCACTCCTTAATGAAAAACTGTTTTTT. This sequence encodes CASSPLLNEKLFF.

This clone has just one count. The V gene is TRBV10-3, the J gene TRBJ2-7; 9 bases fit TRBD1. The CDR3 length is 15 residues. V lost 6 bases to trimming and J lost 0 bases; unmatched junction nucleotides: 6. Germline CDR1 ENHRY, CDR2 SYGVKD. The CDR3 reads CAIRTTGGPSYEQYF. The CDR3 DNA follows: TGTGCCATCAGGACGACAGGGGGTCCCTCCTACGAGCAGTACTTC.

Written as DNA, the CDR3 is TGTGCCAGCAGTGGAGGACAGGGCCTCTATGGCTACACCTTC. Translating it yields CASSGGQGLYGYTF. The rearrangement links TRBV28 to TRBJ1-2, with 8 positions matching TRBD1. CDR3 length: 14 amino acids. V trimming: 5 bases; J trimming: 4 bases; junction bases outside the gene matches: 6. Germline V lookup: CDR1 MDHEN, CDR2 SYDVKM.

The chain combines TRBV10-3 with TRBJ2-5, with 10 bases identical to TRBD1. Germline CDR1 and CDR2: ENHRY and SYGVKD. The CDR3 is made up of 14 amino acids. With V trimmed by 6 bases and J by 5 bases, 6 bases remained unmatched. The CDR3 coding sequence is TGTGCCATCAGGACAGGGGGCGCAGGGGAGACCCAGTACTTC. Its translation is CAIRTGGAGETQYF.

This clone was counted once. This chain links TRBV6-5 with TRBJ1-2; D is unresolved. The CDR3 covers 13 residues. Germline CDR1 and CDR2: MNHEY and SVGAGI. Trimming took off 6 bases at V and 2 bases at J, with 10 bases between the two ends. The chain's CDR3 is CASRIGANYGYTF. The DNA for the CDR3 is TGTGCCAGCAGAATTGGAGCAAACTATGGCTACACCTTC.

A single count supports this clone. This CDR3 is CASSLGQENTEAFF. In DNA form, the CDR3 reads TGTGCCAGCAGTTTAGGGCAGGAAAACACTGAAGCTTTCTTT. This chain uses TRBV6-1 with TRBJ1-1; D is undetermined. There are 14 residues in the CDR3. The V and J ends lost 5 bases and 2 bases respectively, with 12 bases between them. CDR1 and CDR2 (germline): MNHNS, SASEGT.

V gene TRBV10-2 combines with J gene TRBJ1-1, with 7 nucleotides matching TRBD1. The CDR3 runs to 15 residues. The J segment lost 1 base and the V segment lost 7 bases, leaving 9 bases of the junction unmatched. Germline loops: CDR1 WSHSY, CDR2 SAAADI. CDR3 amino acids: CASIPLGGSNTEAFF. The CDR3 DNA follows: TGCGCCAGCATTCCTTTAGGGGGCTCGAACACTGAAGCTTTCTTT.

The genes are TRBV30 and TRBJ1-5; possible D gene TRBD1, 5 bases. The CDR3 consists of 13 residues. The germline gives CDR1 GTSNPN, CDR2 SVGIG (reference sequence). Trimming removed 5 bases at V and 8 bases at J, with 16 bases between. CDR3 DNA: TGTGCCTGGGAAAGACCGGGGGAGGAGCCCCAGCATTTT. Its protein is CAWERPGEEPQHF.

The chain has TRBV6-6 and TRBJ1-1; tentative D call: TRBD1 (6 bases). CDR1 and CDR2 from the germline V gene are MNHNY and SVGAGI (reference sequence). The CDR3 has 13 amino acids. Trimming shortened V by 7 bases and J by 3 bases, and 12 bases separated the two germline ends. CDR3 nucleotide sequence: TGTGCCAGCACCCAGGGGAGCCACACTGAAGCTTTCTTT. This sequence encodes CASTQGSHTEAFF.

The rearrangement uses TRBV6-6 and TRBJ1-6; D not resolved. Looked up from germline, CDR1 is MNHNY and CDR2 is SVGAGI (reference sequence). This CDR3 contains 15 residues. Trimming left V 6 bases short and J 6 bases short, with 15 bases between. CDR3 protein: CASRQKAWGNSPLHF. CDR3 in DNA: TGTGCCAGCAGACAAAAGGCTTGGGGTAATTCACCCCTCCACTTT.

The V and J genes are TRBV6-6 and TRBJ1-1; 12 bases are a match to TRBD1. The CDR3 is made up of 15 amino acids. The germline gives CDR1 MNHNY, CDR2 SVGAGI (reference sequence). V was clipped by 5 bases and J by 5 bases; unmatched bases: 6. CDR3 DNA: TGTGCCAGCAGTCCGGGACAGGGGGCGCGGACTGAAGCTTTCTTT. Translation gives CASSPGQGARTEAFF.

The rearrangement joins TRBV5-1 to TRBJ2-1, with D perhaps matching TRBD2 (6 bases). Germline V CDR1 and CDR2: SGHRS, YFSETQ. The germline V and J ends were trimmed by 0 bases and 9 bases, with 16 bases remaining between them. There are 15 residues in the CDR3. The CDR3 spells CASSLAGGDLGEQFF. The CDR3 DNA follows: TGCGCCAGCAGCTTGGCCGGCGGGGACCTCGGTGAGCAGTTCTTC.

The chain combines TRBV7-8 with TRBJ1-2; D is possibly TRBD1 (5 bases). The CDR3 covers 13 residues. Trimming shortened V by 1 base and J by 12 bases, and 15 bases separated the two germline ends. CDR1 is SGHVS and CDR2 is FQNEAQ in the germline V gene. Written as DNA, the CDR3 is TGTGCCAGCAGCTTAGGCGGCAGGGAGGAACACACCTTC. Translated: CASSLGGREEHTF.

The CDR3 region is CASSVTGGSDTQYF. CDR3 bases: TGCGCCAGCAGCGTGACAGGGGGCTCAGATACGCAGTATTTT. The V call is TRBV4-3, the J call TRBJ2-3, with 10 bases fitting TRBD1. Trimming removed 5 bases from V and 4 bases from J; junction bases left unmatched: 3. CDR1 is LGHNA and CDR2 is YSLEER in the germline V gene. The CDR3 is 14 amino acids.